These 3 T cell receptor beta chains share one sample of origin, sequenced in a study of T-cell memory formation after mild COVID-19. In TCRdb, the 5' RACE reads were re-called with MiXCR into one record per CDR3 protein. The table records around 310,000 distinct CDR3 sequences, 15% to 20% of them present only once. The sample comprised PBMCs or a T cell subset sorted from them (not recorded which). These receptors were taken from a man younger than 35 who had mild COVID-19 (a few samples of this study predate the infection). Cell type and time point are not known.

The chain joins TRBV6-6 to TRBJ2-7, with a weak D call TRBD1 (8 bases). Trimming cost V 8 bases and J 0 bases, with 14 bases left between them. This CDR3 has 14 amino acids. Germline V gene data show CDR1 as MNHNY and CDR2 as SVGAGI (reference sequence). The CDR3 is CASREDRASYEQYV. CDR3 nucleotides: TGTGCCAGCCGGGAGGACAGGGCCTCCTACGAGCAGTACGTC.

This chain connects TRBV5-4 to TRBJ2-2; tentatively, D is TRBD2 (7 bases). Germline V gives CDR1 SGHNT, CDR2 YYREEE (reference sequence). V lost 4 bases and J lost 7, with 17 bases in between. CDR3 length: 15 amino acids. The CDR3 region has the DNA TGTGCCAGCAGCCCTGGAGGGGGGGGCCACGGGGAGCTGTTTTTT. Its protein is CASSPGGGGHGELFF.

The chain has TRBV10-1 and TRBJ1-5; 7 positions match TRBD1. V shed 6 bases and J 7 bases; nucleotides not matched to a gene: 6. CDR3 size: 13 residues. Looked up from germline, CDR1 is WNHNN and CDR2 is SYGVQD (reference sequence). CDR3 nucleotide sequence: TGCGCCAGCAGCGCAACAGGGGACCAGCCCCAGCATTTT. Protein: CASSATGDQPQHF.